This passage covers 9 T cell receptor beta chains from one sample sequenced in a study of T cells in Graves' hyperthyroidism and ophthalmopathy. The CDR3 regions of TCR beta were amplified from RNA transcripts. The HTBI primer set served for first-round RT-PCR of the TCR CDR3. TCRdb re-called the multiplex PCR reads with MiXCR, one entry per CDR3 protein. The sample has 460,000 or so distinct CDR3 sequences, over 13% seen once; the top ten hold roughly 17%. Sequencing used blood. The receptors stem from a woman between 18 and 30 years old with Graves' hyperthyroidism.

Of note for this clonotype: A much larger clone is a single base away; this may be a read error. The J gene is TRBJ1-2, the V gene TRBV5-4; D unresolved. CDR1 and CDR2 from the germline V gene are SGHNT and YYREEE (reference sequence). Between the trimmed V and J ends, which lost 3 bases and 8 bases, there was a span of 20 bases. The CDR3 length is 15 residues. The CDR3 DNA reads TGTGCCAGCAGCTCCAACCCTCCCCCCCATTGGGGCTACACCTTC. It encodes CASSSNPPPHWGYTF.

The sample holds many counts of this clonotype. The chain is built from TRBV3-1 and TRBJ2-1; D is ambiguous. V shed 0 bases and J shed 4 bases, with 7 bases lying between them. The CDR3 is 14 amino acids. CDR1 and CDR2 from the germline V gene are LGHDT and YNNKEL (reference sequence). CDR3 sequence reads: CASSQEWRYNEQFF. CDR3 coding DNA: TGTGCCAGCAGCCAAGAGTGGCGATACAATGAGCAGTTCTTC.

This chain connects TRBV20-1 to TRBJ2-7; D may match TRBD1 or TRBD2 (6 bases each). The V and J ends lost 0 bases and 3 bases respectively, with 18 bases between them. Germline CDR1 reads DFQATT; CDR2 reads SNEGSKA (reference sequence). The CDR3 covers 16 residues. The CDR3 spells CSARDEGRDILYEQYF. The CDR3 DNA sequence: TGCAGTGCTAGAGATGAGGGGCGGGACATTCTCTACGAGCAGTACTTC.

This clonotype was seen repeatedly, ten times or more. The rearrangement links TRBV18 to TRBJ2-1; a weak D match, TRBD2 (5 bases). V lost 3 bases and J 0 bases, leaving 15 bases between the germline ends. The CDR3 has 17 amino acids. Germline assignment: CDR1 KGHSH and CDR2 LQKENI. The DNA of the CDR3 is TGTGCCAGCTCACCCCCCCGTGCGGGTTTCTCCTACAATGAGCAGTTCTTC. Its translation is CASSPPRAGFSYNEQFF.

The V call is TRBV20-1, the J call TRBJ2-3; 16 bases line up with TRBD2. J lost 8 bases, V lost 6 bases, and 8 bases had no gene match. This CDR3 region has 15 residues. Germline-derived CDR1 and CDR2 are DFQATT and SNEGSKA (reference sequence). The CDR3 DNA sequence: TGCAGTGCCGTGCCCGGGACTAGCGGGGGGGGTACGCAGTATTTT. This translates into CSAVPGTSGGGTQYF.

V is TRBV12-3 or TRBV12-4 and J is TRBJ2-2; D tentatively fits TRBD1 or TRBD2 (5 bases each). The CDR3 contains 15 residues. The V end was cut by 6 bases, the J end by 4 bases, with 15 bases between. CDR3 coding DNA: TGTGCCAGCAGCCGTCCGGGACCTTCCACCGGGGAGCTGTTTTTT. Translation: CASSRPGPSTGELFF.

This clonotype was observed at least ten times. CDR3 loop: CSASLVRSSTDTQYF. The CDR3 bases are TGCAGTGCTAGTCTAGTCAGGAGTAGCACAGATACGCAGTATTTT. The V gene is TRBV20-1, the J gene TRBJ2-3, with D uncertain. Trimming took off 3 bases at V and 0 bases at J, with 13 bases between the two ends. Germline values: CDR1 DFQATT, CDR2 SNEGSKA (reference sequence). The CDR3 spans 15 residues.

The chain is built from TRBV12-3 or TRBV12-4 and TRBJ2-1; no clear D gene. The germline V and J ends were trimmed by 7 bases and 9 bases, with 16 bases remaining between them. This CDR3 region has 13 residues. CDR3 in DNA: TGTGCCAGCACTCCCTCTCCAGCCAGTGAGCAGTTCTTC. Translating it yields CASTPSPASEQFF.

About this clonotype: Just one base apart from a much larger clone, this may be a read error. This chain uses TRBV11-2 with TRBJ1-4; tentatively, D is TRBD1 (5 bases). Trimming took 7 bases from V and 6 from J, leaving 18 bases between them. The CDR3 has 15 amino acids. Per the germline V gene, CDR1 is SGHAT and CDR2 is FQNNGV. The DNA for the CDR3 is TGTGCCAGCACCGCCCCTAGGGGACCGTATGAAAAACTGTTTTTT. Translated, it gives CASTAPRGPYEKLFF. The variable domain in full, completed from reference TRBV11-2 and TRBJ1-4, reads EAGVAQSPRYKIIEKRQSVAFWCNPISGHATLYWYQQILGQGPKLLIQFQNNGVVDDSQLPKDRFSAERLKGVDSTLKIQPAKLEDSAVYLCASTAPRGPYEKLFFGSGTQLSVL.